One and the same sample provided the 30 T cell receptor beta chains below, sequenced in a study of cytomegalovirus exposure and HLA in healthy donors. A multiplex PCR was run with 60 Vbeta primers and 13 Jbeta primers. Produced via immunoSEQ multiplex PCR; TCRdb's table is partial and in-frame only. The data show approximately 190,000 clones, roughly 77% seen once. Sequencing was done on a sample of PBMCs. All receptors derive from a middle-aged man in good health and CMV-seropositive.

The rearrangement joins TRBV14 to TRBJ1-1; D is undetermined. CDR1 is SGHDN, CDR2 FVKESK, per germline. Trimming pared 0 bases from V and 1 base from J, leaving 3 bases between. The length of the CDR3 is 13 residues. CDR3 DNA: TGTGCCAGCAGCCAAGATCAGAACACTGAAGCTTTCTTT. It translates to CASSQDQNTEAFF.

The chain links TRBV10-3 to TRBJ2-3, with D hard to call. CDR1 is ENHRY, CDR2 SYGVKD, per germline. V lost 7 bases and J 2 bases, leaving 13 bases between the germline ends. The CDR3 sequence is 14 residues long. The CDR3 here is CAIMSSKHTDTQYF. DNA of the CDR3: TGTGCCATCATGTCGTCGAAACACACAGATACGCAGTATTTT.

The V call is TRBV6-4, the J call TRBJ1-1; 8 bases are shared with TRBD1. CDR3 size: 14 residues. The germline V gene has CDR1 MRHNA and CDR2 SNTAGT. J lost 6 bases, V lost 5 bases, and 8 bases had no gene match. The CDR3 region is CASSSETGVSEAFF. CDR3 coding DNA: TGTGCCAGCAGTTCGGAGACAGGGGTCTCTGAAGCTTTCTTT.

V is TRBV30 and J is TRBJ1-5; D unresolved. Germline CDR1 is GTSNPN and CDR2 is SVGIG (reference sequence). The CDR3 spans 14 residues. The V gene lost 3 bases and the J gene lost 2 bases, with 11 bases spanning the gap. CDR3 bases: TGTGCCTGGAGCAAGGTAGCGGGCAATCAGCCCCAGCATTTT. Protein product: CAWSKVAGNQPQHF.

The rearrangement links TRBV28 to TRBJ1-1; tentative D call: TRBD1 (5 bases). V lost 7 bases, J lost 5 bases, and 17 bases lay in between. CDR3 size: 14 residues. The germline gives CDR1 MDHEN, CDR2 SYDVKM. The CDR3 DNA reads TGTGCCAGCACCTGGGGGGAAGGTGGGACTGAAGCTTTCTTT. Amino acids: CASTWGEGGTEAFF.

The chain recombines TRBV6-1 with TRBJ2-1; the D gene is possibly TRBD2 (5 bases). This CDR3 comprises 14 residues. Trimming left V 7 bases short and J 4 bases short, with 14 bases between. Per germline, CDR1 MNHNS and CDR2 SASEGT. CDR3 bases: TGTGCCAGCACCCGGGGAGATCCGTACAATGAGCAGTTCTTC. Residues: CASTRGDPYNEQFF.

The chain recombines TRBV10-1 with TRBJ2-7; 8 bases align to TRBD1. The CDR3 extends over 16 amino acids. The germline V gene has CDR1 WNHNN and CDR2 SYGVQD (reference sequence). Losses at the gene ends were 5 bases for V and 4 bases for J; bases not matched to a gene: 13. The CDR3 DNA reads as TGCGCCAGCAGTTTTTTAACGGGACAGGTAGGGTACGAGCAGTACTTC. The encoded protein is CASSFLTGQVGYEQYF.

This chain links TRBV9 with TRBJ2-3; tentative D call: TRBD2 (6 bases). This CDR3 region has 13 residues. Trimming took 4 bases from V and 11 from J, leaving 17 bases between them. Germline V gives CDR1 SGDLS, CDR2 YYNGEE. The CDR3 reads CASSPGTPIVQYF. The CDR3 DNA follows: TGTGCCAGCAGCCCGGGGACTCCCATTGTGCAGTATTTT.

V usage is TRBV5-1 and J usage is TRBJ2-3; D is unclear. Per the germline V gene, CDR1 is SGHRS and CDR2 is YFSETQ. The CDR3 is 14 amino acids. Trimming took off 5 bases at V and 0 bases at J, with 10 bases between the two ends. In DNA, the CDR3 is TGCGCCAGCAGTTCTACCCCTAGCACAGATACGCAGTATTTT. Protein product: CASSSTPSTDTQYF.

The table lists this clone with a few counts. This sequence joins TRBV7-8 and TRBJ2-3, with 8 bases that match TRBD2. V lost 3 bases, J lost 6 bases, and 11 bases stayed unmatched. Germline assignment: CDR1 SGHVS and CDR2 FQNEAQ. The CDR3 consists of 16 residues. CDR3 sequence (DNA): TGTGCCAGCAGCTTCGTGGCGGGGGGCCCGAGGGATACGCAGTATTTT. This gives the protein CASSFVAGGPRDTQYF.

The CDR3: CASRHQGYEQYF. In DNA form, the CDR3 reads TGTGCCAGCAGACACCAGGGTTACGAGCAGTACTTC. This sequence joins TRBV28 and TRBJ2-7, with D possibly matching TRBD1 (5 bases). V lost 6 bases, J lost 4 bases, and 10 bases lay in between. The V gene's germline CDR1 is MDHEN and CDR2 SYDVKM. This CDR3 contains 12 residues. The full variable domain, rest sourced from reference TRBV28 and TRBJ2-7, is DVKVTQSSRYLVKRTGEKVFLECVQDMDHENMFWYRQDPGLGLRLIYFSYDVKMKEKGDIPEGYSVSREKKERFSLILESASTNQTSMYLCASRHQGYEQYFGPGTRLTVT.

The rearrangement joins TRBV27 to TRBJ2-7; TRBD2 matches 9 bases. J gave up 9 bases and V 6 bases, and 18 bases lay outside the gene matches. This CDR3 is built from 16 residues. The germline CDR1 and CDR2 sequences are MNHEY and SMNVEV (reference sequence). Written as DNA, the CDR3 is TGTGCCAGCAGCCCTAATAGCGGGAGATCCTACGCACCGCAGTACTTC. This encodes CASSPNSGRSYAPQYF.

The CDR3 protein is CASSLGDYEQYF. Here the CDR3 DNA reads TGTGCCAGCAGCTTAGGAGACTACGAGCAGTACTTC. The chain couples TRBV11-2 to TRBJ2-7, with no clear D. CDR3 length equals 12 residues. Trimming shortened V by 1 base and J by 3 bases, and 4 bases separated the two germline ends. Germline CDR1 reads SGHAT; CDR2 reads FQNNGV.

Comments on this clone: This sample also contains other DNA sequences that code for the same CDR3. V usage is TRBV6-1 and J usage is TRBJ2-6; D is possibly TRBD1 (5 bases). CDR3 size: 14 residues. In germline, CDR1 is MNHNS, CDR2 SASEGT. V was trimmed by 5 bases and J by 0 bases, leaving 5 bases between them. In DNA, the CDR3 is TGTGCCAGCAGTACAGGCTCTGGGGCCAACGTCCTGACTTTC. As protein: CASSTGSGANVLTF.

Notes on this clone: Compared with germline, one end of the junction differs, possibly owing to a read error. This rearrangement joins TRBV5-1 to TRBJ1-1; the D is unclear. Germline CDR1 and CDR2: SGHRS and YFSETQ. The CDR3 runs to 13 residues. The CDR3 coding sequence is TGCGCCAGCAGCCGAGACGGGAACACTGAAGCTTTCTTC. It specifies CASSRDGNTEAFF.

The CDR3 region has the DNA TGCGCCAGCAGCCTAGACTTGGATACGCAGTATTTT. Translating gives CASSLDLDTQYF. The chain links TRBV5-1 to TRBJ2-3; D gene unclear. This CDR3 has 12 amino acids. Looked up from germline, CDR1 is SGHRS and CDR2 is YFSETQ. The ends were cut back, 4 bases at V and 6 bases at J, with 9 bases in the middle. Supplemented by reference TRBV5-1 and TRBJ2-3, the full variable domain reads KAGVTQTPRYLIKTRGQQVTLSCSPISGHRSVSWYQQTPGQGLQFLFEYFSETQRNKGNFPGRFSGRQFSNSRSEMNVSTLELGDSALYLCASSLDLDTQYFGPGTRLTVL.

DNA for the CDR3: TGTGCCAGCAGCCCGATACTGAGCACAGATACGCAGTATTTT. It codes for CASSPILSTDTQYF. V and J are TRBV6-1 and TRBJ2-3; D gene ambiguous. Trimming cost V 6 bases and J 0 bases, with 10 bases left between them. Per the germline V gene, CDR1 is MNHNS and CDR2 is SASEGT. This CDR3 is 14 amino acids long.

This chain uses TRBV2 with TRBJ2-3; D is unclear. CDR3 length: 16 amino acids. V lost 4 bases to trimming and J lost 0 bases, with 14 bases between them. Germline CDR1 SNHLY, CDR2 FYNNEI. The CDR3 loop is CASSVRRDQSTDTQYF. The CDR3 DNA is TGTGCCAGCAGTGTCAGGCGAGACCAAAGCACAGATACGCAGTATTTT.

V is TRBV6-1 and J is TRBJ2-5; possibly TRBD1 for D (6 bases). The CDR3 totals 14 residues. The germline CDR1 and CDR2 sequences are MNHNS and SASEGT. V gave up 4 bases and J gave up 4 bases, with 13 bases separating them. CDR3 coding DNA: TGTGCCAGCAGTGGAAACAACAGGGTAGAGACCCAGTACTTC. This encodes CASSGNNRVETQYF.

CDR3 nucleotide sequence: TGTGCCAGCTCACCACCCCTTCTCTACGAGCAGTACTTC. It yields the protein CASSPPLLYEQYF. V usage is TRBV18 and J usage is TRBJ2-7, with no clear D. Trimming stripped 0 bases from V and 3 bases from J, with 6 bases between. There are 13 residues in the CDR3. The germline gives CDR1 KGHSH, CDR2 LQKENI.

This clone was counted a single time. The chain carries TRBV5-6 and TRBJ2-5; 7 nucleotides agree with TRBD2. The CDR3 is 15 residues long. The V gene end was trimmed by 3 bases and the J gene end by 0 bases; junction bases not matched to a gene: 5. The V gene's germline CDR1 is SGHDT and CDR2 YYEEEE. DNA for the CDR3: TGTGCCAGCAGCTCCTTGGCGGGGGACCAAGAGACCCAGTACTTC. Its translation: CASSSLAGDQETQYF.

This chain joins TRBV7-9 and TRBJ2-5, with D possibly matching TRBD2 (6 bases). The CDR3 contains 16 residues. The V end lost 5 bases, the J end lost 5 bases, and 21 bases lay between the germline ends. Germline assignment: CDR1 SEHNR and CDR2 FQNEAQ (reference sequence). CDR3 residues: CASSPSGASALETQYF. The CDR3, as DNA: TGTGCCAGCAGCCCGAGTGGGGCTAGCGCATTGGAGACCCAGTACTTC.

The V call is TRBV23-1, the J call TRBJ2-5; 11 nucleotides match TRBD1. TRBV23-1 is designated an ORF whose function remains uncertain. J gave up 4 bases and V 6 bases, and 4 bases lay outside the gene matches. The CDR3 is 14 residues long. This chain's CDR3 is CASSPGTGGETQYF. In DNA, the CDR3 is TGCGCCAGCAGCCCCGGGACAGGGGGAGAGACCCAGTACTTC.

This clone was detected only once. The chain joins TRBV5-1 to TRBJ2-5, with 8 bases lining up with TRBD2. The J call may be faulty, since TRBJ2-7 better matches the DNA end. There are 14 residues in the CDR3. The germline gives CDR1 SGHRS, CDR2 YFSETQ. The CDR3 DNA reads TGCGCCAGCAGCTCCCGGGGGGGTCCCTACGAGCAGTACTTC. Its translation: CASSSRGGPYEQYF.

The chain combines TRBV28 with TRBJ2-7, with 10 bases matching TRBD1. With V trimmed by 5 bases and J by 2 bases, 3 bases remained unmatched. The CDR3 covers 14 residues. CDR1 MDHEN and CDR2 SYDVKM come from the germline V gene. CDR3 bases: TGTGCCAGCAGTCCCGGGACAGGGGCCTACGAGCAGTACTTC. Its translation: CASSPGTGAYEQYF.

The chain uses TRBV5-1 and TRBJ2-7; tentatively, D is TRBD2 (6 bases). Per the germline V gene, CDR1 is SGHRS and CDR2 is YFSETQ. V was pared by 4 bases and J by 1 base, with 21 bases between. This CDR3 region has 17 residues. The chain's CDR3 is CASSKGTRGGASYEQYF. CDR3 sequence (DNA): TGCGCCAGCAGCAAGGGGACTCGTGGAGGGGCTTCCTACGAGCAGTACTTC.

This CDR3 is CAWSLPGLATYEQYF. The CDR3 nucleotides are TGTGCCTGGAGTCTACCGGGACTGGCGACCTACGAGCAGTACTTC. The chain employs TRBV30 and TRBJ2-7; TRBD2 might be the D (6 bases). This CDR3 has 15 residues. The V end was cut by 2 bases, the J end by 2 bases, with 16 bases between. Germline lookup yields CDR1 GTSNPN and CDR2 SVGIG (reference sequence).

The chain employs TRBV28 and TRBJ2-4, with 8 bases that match TRBD1. The CDR3 runs to 16 residues. V gave up 5 bases and J gave up 0 bases; unmatched junction bases: 6. The germline V gene encodes CDR1 MDHEN and CDR2 SYDVKM. The DNA of the CDR3 is TGTGCCAGCAGTGCCGCAGGGGGCTTAGCCAAAAACATTCAGTACTTC. Residues: CASSAAGGLAKNIQYF.

The chain joins TRBV6-5 to TRBJ2-7; perhaps TRBD1 as D (6 bases). V was pared by 5 bases and J by 2 bases, with 13 bases between. The CDR3 has 14 amino acids. Germline CDR1 is MNHEY and CDR2 is SVGAGI. The CDR3 DNA reads TGTGCCAGCAGTGCGGACAGTGCCACCTACGAGCAGTACTTC. Amino acid sequence: CASSADSATYEQYF.

This chain links TRBV6-6 with TRBJ2-7, with TRBD1 matching 9 bases. There are 14 residues in the CDR3. The germline gives CDR1 MNHNY, CDR2 SVGAGI (reference sequence). The V gene end was trimmed by 5 bases and the J gene end by 5 bases; junction bases not matched to a gene: 7. This chain's CDR3 is CASSPGQGIHEQYF. The CDR3 region has the DNA TGTGCCAGCAGTCCGGGACAGGGAATCCACGAGCAGTACTTC.